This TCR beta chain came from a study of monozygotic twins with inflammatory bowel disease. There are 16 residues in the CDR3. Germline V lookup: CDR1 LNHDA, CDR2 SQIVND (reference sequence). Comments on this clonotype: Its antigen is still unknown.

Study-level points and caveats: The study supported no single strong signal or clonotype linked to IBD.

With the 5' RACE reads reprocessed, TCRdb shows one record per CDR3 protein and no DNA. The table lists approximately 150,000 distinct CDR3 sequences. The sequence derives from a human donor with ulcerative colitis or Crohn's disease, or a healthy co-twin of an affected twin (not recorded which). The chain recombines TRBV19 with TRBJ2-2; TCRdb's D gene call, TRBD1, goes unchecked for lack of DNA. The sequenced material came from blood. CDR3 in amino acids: CASSTLYRGNTGELFF.